The rows below give T cell receptor beta chains drawn from one sample of a study of T cells in Graves' hyperthyroidism and ophthalmopathy. TCRdb reanalysed the multiplex PCR reads using MiXCR and keeps one entry per CDR3 protein. The repertoire consists of 550,000 to 700,000 distinct CDR3 sequences, with approximately 44% occurring once and the leading ten covering about 20%. The material sequenced was peripheral blood or thyroid tissue (not recorded which). These receptors all stem from an adult woman with Graves' disease, either hyperthyroidism or ophthalmopathy (not recorded which). The CDR3 runs from the conserved cysteine through the conserved F or W. The D gene is left open where the match is weak. A row's size may be missing; if present it is once, few, many or a size class.

v_call: TRBV6-1; j_call: TRBJ1-5; d_call: -; clone_size: few; cdr3_nt: TGTGCCAGCAGGGGTGGACAGTCCGATAGCAATCAGCCCCAGCATTTT; cdr3_aa: CASRGGQSDSNQPQHF
v_call: TRBV4-1; j_call: TRBJ2-5; d_call: -; clone_size: many; cdr3_nt: TGCGCCAGCAGCCAAGATTCGGGGACTTACCTAGAGACCCAGTACTTC; cdr3_aa: CASSQDSGTYLETQYF
v_call: TRBV9; j_call: TRBJ2-7; d_call: -; clone_size: -; cdr3_nt: TGTGCCAGCAGCGTTGCTCCGGAGGGTGGCGAGCAGTACTTC; cdr3_aa: CASSVAPEGGEQYF
v_call: TRBV28; j_call: TRBJ1-5; d_call: TRBD1; clone_size: many; cdr3_nt: TGTGCCAGCAGTCGGACAGGGTTTAATCAGCCCCAGCATTTT; cdr3_aa: CASSRTGFNQPQHF
v_call: TRBV4-2; j_call: TRBJ2-5; d_call: TRBD2; clone_size: many; cdr3_nt: TGTGCCAGCAGCCAACTAGCGGGAGTGGAGACCCAGTACTTC; cdr3_aa: CASSQLAGVETQYF
v_call: TRBV29-1; j_call: TRBJ2-7; d_call: -; clone_size: -; cdr3_nt: TGCAGCGTAAAGACAGGTGAGGGATACGAGCAGTACTTC; cdr3_aa: CSVKTGEGYEQYF
v_call: TRBV2; j_call: TRBJ2-6; d_call: TRBD2; clone_size: many; cdr3_nt: TGTGCCACTGGACTAGCGGGAGTCTCTGGGGCCAACGTCCTGACTTTC; cdr3_aa: CATGLAGVSGANVLTF
v_call: TRBV5-5; j_call: TRBJ1-5; d_call: TRBD1; clone_size: many; cdr3_nt: TGTGCCAGCAGCCTCGGACAGGGAGGATCGGGCAATCAGCCCCAGCATTTT; cdr3_aa: CASSLGQGGSGNQPQHF
v_call: TRBV2; j_call: TRBJ2-7; d_call: -; clone_size: many; cdr3_nt: TGTGCCAGCAGCAGGGTAATAGTTCCGGGCGAGCAGTACTTC; cdr3_aa: CASSRVIVPGEQYF
v_call: TRBV10-3; j_call: TRBJ1-2; d_call: -; clone_size: many; cdr3_nt: TGTGCCATCGGACCACCAACAGGGTGGATCTATGGCTACACCTTC; cdr3_aa: CAIGPPTGWIYGYTF
v_call: TRBV9; j_call: TRBJ2-7; d_call: TRBD1; clone_size: once; cdr3_nt: TGTGCCAGCAGCGTAGGAGGGGACAGGAACTACGAGCAGTACTTC; cdr3_aa: CASSVGGDRNYEQYF
v_call: TRBV15; j_call: TRBJ2-7; d_call: -; clone_size: -; cdr3_nt: TGTGCCACCAGCAGAGAGACGGTGGCCTCCTACGAGCAGTACTTC; cdr3_aa: CATSRETVASYEQYF
v_call: TRBV10-3; j_call: TRBJ2-7; d_call: TRBD2; clone_size: -; cdr3_nt: TGTGCCATCAGTGATCGTACTAGCGGCTACAATGAGCAGTACTTC; cdr3_aa: CAISDRTSGYNEQYF
v_call: TRBV7-9; j_call: TRBJ2-5; d_call: -; clone_size: -; cdr3_nt: TGTGCCAGCGCGCCGCTCCGAGTGGGGATGATGGAGACCCAGTACTTC; cdr3_aa: CASAPLRVGMMETQYF
v_call: TRBV9; j_call: TRBJ2-7; d_call: -; clone_size: -; cdr3_nt: TGTGCCAGCAGCCCCGAGGGCGGGTCCTACGAGCAGTACTTC; cdr3_aa: CASSPEGGSYEQYF
v_call: TRBV29-1; j_call: TRBJ2-5; d_call: -; clone_size: -; cdr3_nt: TGCAGTGGGGGAGGGGGTTACCAAGAGACCCAGTACTTC; cdr3_aa: CSGGGGYQETQYF
v_call: TRBV12-3/TRBV12-4; j_call: TRBJ1-2; d_call: TRBD1; clone_size: many; cdr3_nt: TGTGCCAGCAGCACGACACGGGACAGGGACTCTGGCTACACCTTC; cdr3_aa: CASSTTRDRDSGYTF
v_call: TRBV9; j_call: TRBJ1-1; d_call: -; clone_size: many; cdr3_nt: TGTGCCAGCAGCGCCTATAAGGTGGGCACTGAAGCTTTCTTT; cdr3_aa: CASSAYKVGTEAFF
v_call: TRBV9; j_call: TRBJ2-5; d_call: -; clone_size: many; cdr3_nt: TGTGCCAGCAGCGTTACAGGATTTCAAGAGACCCAGTACTTC; cdr3_aa: CASSVTGFQETQYF
v_call: TRBV6-2/TRBV6-3; j_call: TRBJ2-5; d_call: TRBD2; clone_size: many; cdr3_nt: TGTGCCAGCAGTTCTAGCGGGAGACAAGAGACCCAGTACTTC; cdr3_aa: CASSSSGRQETQYF
v_call: TRBV19; j_call: TRBJ2-5; d_call: -; clone_size: many; cdr3_nt: TGTGCCAGTAGTATTCGGGAAGGCCAAGAGACCCAGTACTTC; cdr3_aa: CASSIREGQETQYF
v_call: TRBV15; j_call: TRBJ1-1; d_call: -; clone_size: -; cdr3_nt: TGTGCCACCAGCAGAGATCGTGGCAGAGGGAGTTTTGAAGCTTTCTTT; cdr3_aa: CATSRDRGRGSFEAFF
v_call: TRBV12-3/TRBV12-4; j_call: TRBJ2-2; d_call: -; clone_size: -; cdr3_nt: TGTGCCAGCAGTCCTAGATCAGCAGGGTCGGGGACCGGGGAGCTGTTTTTT; cdr3_aa: CASSPRSAGSGTGELFF
v_call: TRBV29-1; j_call: TRBJ1-1; d_call: -; clone_size: few; cdr3_nt: TGCAGCGTTGTTATCGGGGCAAACACTGAAGCTTTCTTT; cdr3_aa: CSVVIGANTEAFF
v_call: TRBV7-7; j_call: TRBJ2-2; d_call: -; clone_size: many; cdr3_nt: TGTGCTAGCAGCGATATCAACCTCGGGGAGCTGTTTTTT; cdr3_aa: CASSDINLGELFF
v_call: TRBV29-1; j_call: TRBJ2-7; d_call: TRBD1; clone_size: -; cdr3_nt: TGCAGCAGTGAAGAGATGGGGACAGCTCGAAAGCAGTACTTC; cdr3_aa: CSSEEMGTARKQYF
v_call: TRBV5-5; j_call: TRBJ1-1; d_call: -; clone_size: once; cdr3_nt: TGCGCCAGCAGCTTGATTGGGGAAGCGAACACTGAAGCTTTCTTT; cdr3_aa: CASSLIGEANTEAFF
v_call: TRBV11-2; j_call: TRBJ2-7; d_call: TRBD1; clone_size: many; cdr3_nt: TGTGCCAGCAGAGGGGCGGGACAGGGGATGTACGAGCAGTACTTC; cdr3_aa: CASRGAGQGMYEQYF
v_call: TRBV7-9; j_call: TRBJ2-7; d_call: -; clone_size: -; cdr3_nt: TGTGCCAGCAGTTGGGGACGGGGGGCGTCCTACGAGCAGTACTTC; cdr3_aa: CASSWGRGASYEQYF
v_call: TRBV20-1; j_call: TRBJ1-2; d_call: -; clone_size: -; cdr3_nt: TGCAGTGCTAGAGGGGAAAACTATGGCTACACCTTC; cdr3_aa: CSARGENYGYTF
v_call: TRBV10-3; j_call: TRBJ2-7; d_call: TRBD1; clone_size: -; cdr3_nt: TGTGCCATCAGCGGTAGGACAGGGAGAACCTACGAGCAGTACTTC; cdr3_aa: CAISGRTGRTYEQYF
v_call: TRBV25-1; j_call: TRBJ2-2; d_call: TRBD2; clone_size: -; cdr3_nt: TGTGCCAGCAGTGAATTGAGCGGGGCTTACTATAACACCGGGGAGCTGTTTTTT; cdr3_aa: CASSELSGAYYNTGELFF
v_call: TRBV5-5; j_call: TRBJ1-1; d_call: -; clone_size: many; cdr3_nt: TGTGCCTCCAGTCAAGGGGGGGTGAACACTGAAGCTTTCTTT; cdr3_aa: CASSQGGVNTEAFF
v_call: TRBV7-9; j_call: TRBJ2-7; d_call: -; clone_size: many; cdr3_nt: TGTGCCAGCAGCTCCCTCAGTATCCAGTCCTACGAGCAGTACTTC; cdr3_aa: CASSSLSIQSYEQYF
v_call: TRBV6-1; j_call: TRBJ1-4; d_call: -; clone_size: -; cdr3_nt: TGTGCCAGCAGTCGACAGTCTAATGAAAAACTGTTTTTT; cdr3_aa: CASSRQSNEKLFF
v_call: TRBV7-9; j_call: TRBJ2-3; d_call: -; clone_size: -; cdr3_nt: TGTGCCAGCGATATCGAGACAGGTGCTAGCACAGATACGCAGTATTTT; cdr3_aa: CASDIETGASTDTQYF
v_call: TRBV7-6; j_call: TRBJ2-5; d_call: -; clone_size: once; cdr3_nt: TGTGCCAGCAGCCTGAACGAAGGAGATGGGGGAGAGACCCAGTACTTC; cdr3_aa: CASSLNEGDGGETQYF
v_call: TRBV28; j_call: TRBJ2-7; d_call: TRBD1; clone_size: many; cdr3_nt: TGTGCCAGCAGTTTCGACAGGGTGCGAAACGAGCAGTACTTC; cdr3_aa: CASSFDRVRNEQYF
v_call: TRBV6-5; j_call: TRBJ1-1; d_call: -; clone_size: -; cdr3_nt: TGTGCCATCAGTTACCTCGGGGGGGACACTGAAGCTTTCTTT; cdr3_aa: CAISYLGGDTEAFF
v_call: TRBV5-6; j_call: TRBJ1-1; d_call: -; clone_size: -; cdr3_nt: TGTGCCAGCAGCTCACGGGCAGGGGTTGAGTCGCAAGCTTTCTTT; cdr3_aa: CASSSRAGVESQAFF
v_call: TRBV20-1; j_call: TRBJ1-2; d_call: -; clone_size: many; cdr3_nt: TGCAGTGCCCCGCGGGAGGCCTATGGCTACACCTTC; cdr3_aa: CSAPREAYGYTF
v_call: TRBV7-2; j_call: TRBJ1-5; d_call: -; clone_size: many; cdr3_nt: TGTGCCAGCAGCTTTGTTAGGGAGGAGCCCCAGCATTTT; cdr3_aa: CASSFVREEPQHF
v_call: TRBV19; j_call: TRBJ1-5; d_call: -; clone_size: many; cdr3_nt: TGTGCCAGTGACAATCGTCAGGGATATCAGCCCCAGCATTTT; cdr3_aa: CASDNRQGYQPQHF
v_call: TRBV7-6; j_call: TRBJ2-7; d_call: -; clone_size: many; cdr3_nt: TGTGCCAGCAGCACAAGGGACCCGGCCTACGAGCAGTACTTC; cdr3_aa: CASSTRDPAYEQYF
v_call: TRBV20-1; j_call: TRBJ1-1; d_call: -; clone_size: many; cdr3_nt: TGCAGTGTACTCAACGGGGACCAACCTAACACTGAAGCTTTCTTT; cdr3_aa: CSVLNGDQPNTEAFF
v_call: TRBV12-3/TRBV12-4; j_call: TRBJ1-4; d_call: -; clone_size: many; cdr3_nt: TGTGCCAGCAGTGGTCTGACAGCGGCCCTGTTTTTT; cdr3_aa: CASSGLTAALFF
v_call: TRBV20-1; j_call: TRBJ1-4; d_call: -; clone_size: -; cdr3_nt: TGCAGTGCTAGACAGGGCAATGAAAAACTGTTTTTT; cdr3_aa: CSARQGNEKLFF
v_call: TRBV7-2; j_call: TRBJ2-6; d_call: TRBD1; clone_size: -; cdr3_nt: TGTGCCAGCAGCTTAGCAGCCGGGACAGGGTACACTGGGGCCAACGTCCTGACTTTC; cdr3_aa: CASSLAAGTGYTGANVLTF
v_call: TRBV3-1; j_call: TRBJ1-1; d_call: TRBD1; clone_size: -; cdr3_nt: TGTGCCAGCAGCCACCCTAACAGGGGAAACACTGAAGCTTTCTTT; cdr3_aa: CASSHPNRGNTEAFF
v_call: TRBV5-1; j_call: TRBJ1-1; d_call: -; clone_size: many; cdr3_nt: TGCGCCAGCAGCACCCTGGGCCACCCTGGTAACACTGAAGCTTTCTTT; cdr3_aa: CASSTLGHPGNTEAFF
v_call: TRBV5-1; j_call: TRBJ1-4; d_call: -; clone_size: -; cdr3_nt: TGCGCCAGCAGCTCGACGAGTGCGGGGAGAGAAAAACTGTTTTTT; cdr3_aa: CASSSTSAGREKLFF
v_call: TRBV7-2; j_call: TRBJ1-6; d_call: -; clone_size: once; cdr3_nt: TGTGCCTGCGCGGGAGTAGCGGGCGAATCACCCCTCCACTTT; cdr3_aa: CACAGVAGESPLHF
v_call: TRBV7-2; j_call: TRBJ2-7; d_call: -; clone_size: many; cdr3_nt: TGTGCCAGCAGCATCGGGGGCAGGGACTACGAGCAGTACTTC; cdr3_aa: CASSIGGRDYEQYF
v_call: TRBV29-1; j_call: TRBJ1-4; d_call: -; clone_size: -; cdr3_nt: TGCAGCGTTACCAGGCATGCAACTAATGAAAAACTGTTTTTT; cdr3_aa: CSVTRHATNEKLFF
v_call: TRBV4-1; j_call: TRBJ1-2; d_call: -; clone_size: many; cdr3_nt: TGCGCCAGCAGCCACGAGTCCTACCGGGACACGGATGGCTACACCTTC; cdr3_aa: CASSHESYRDTDGYTF
v_call: TRBV4-1; j_call: TRBJ1-1; d_call: -; clone_size: many; cdr3_nt: TGCGCCAGCAGCCCTCGACCCAAAACGACGTACACTGAAGCTTTCTTT; cdr3_aa: CASSPRPKTTYTEAFF
v_call: TRBV25-1; j_call: TRBJ1-2; d_call: -; clone_size: -; cdr3_nt: TGTGCCAGCGTTGGGACTACAGGGCTCTATGGCTACACCTTC; cdr3_aa: CASVGTTGLYGYTF